Each of the 28 T cell receptor beta chains below was sequenced from the same sample in a study of blood T cell repertoires in COVID-19. Here immunoSEQ multiplex PCR was the method, and the copy in TCRdb shows in-frame clones only, minus some. Here the sample spans roughly 200,000 clones, around 86% being singletons. Material for sequencing was PBMCs or T cells enriched from blood (not recorded which). Every receptor here comes from a woman in her 40s in a cohort exposed to, infected with or recovered from COVID-19 (not recorded which).

The J gene is TRBJ2-3, the V gene TRBV6-2 or TRBV6-3; the D gene is possibly TRBD1 (7 bases). The CDR3 is made up of 15 amino acids. Germline CDR1 is MNHEY and CDR2 is SVGEGT. Trimming took 6 bases from V and 3 from J, leaving 16 bases between them. DNA for the CDR3: TGTGCCAGCAGCCCCAGGGGGGTTAGAACAGATACGCAGTATTTT. It codes for CASSPRGVRTDTQYF.

This clone turned up a few times. Other DNA sequences in this sample translate to the same CDR3. The rearrangement links TRBV13 to TRBJ1-6; 7 positions match TRBD1. CDR3 length equals 14 residues. J lost 6 bases, V lost 4 bases, and 3 bases had no gene match. CDR1 is PRHDT and CDR2 is FYEKMQ in the germline V gene (reference sequence). This CDR3 is CASSSDRVNSPLHF. CDR3 nucleotides: TGTGCCAGCAGCTCAGACAGGGTTAATTCACCCCTCCACTTT.

CDR3 in DNA: TGCGCCAGCCGGCCGGGGGGGACTGGAAACACCATATATTTT. This gives the protein CASRPGGTGNTIYF. This rearrangement joins TRBV10-2 to TRBJ1-3; D may be TRBD1 (5 bases). Per the germline V gene, CDR1 is WSHSY and CDR2 is SAAADI. V lost 8 bases to trimming and J lost 2 bases, with 13 bases between them. The CDR3 has 14 residues.

The chain is built from TRBV7-9 and TRBJ2-1; the D gene is possibly TRBD2 (5 bases). This CDR3 has 14 amino acids. CDR1 and CDR2 (germline): SEHNR, FQNEAQ (reference sequence). The V end lost 7 bases, the J end lost 2 bases, and 12 bases lay between the germline ends. The CDR3 reads CASMEEMTYNEQFF. The CDR3 DNA is TGTGCCAGCATGGAGGAAATGACCTACAATGAGCAGTTCTTC.

The chain combines TRBV10-2 with TRBJ2-7; D remains ambiguous. Germline V gene lookup returns CDR1 WSHSY and CDR2 SAAADI. V was clipped by 2 bases and J by 1 base, with 3 bases between them. This CDR3 has 12 amino acids. The CDR3 DNA sequence: TGCGCCAGCAGTGAGGAGTCCTACGAGCAGTACTTC. It encodes CASSEESYEQYF.

As regards this clone: The junction departs from the called germline gene at one end, perhaps through a read error. V usage is TRBV11-2 and J usage is TRBJ2-7; tentative D call: TRBD2 (5 bases). This CDR3 spans 12 amino acids. Germline CDR1 reads SGHAT; CDR2 reads FQNNGV. In DNA form, the CDR3 reads TGTGCCAGCAGCTTAAGCGGTGACTACGGGGACTTC. Residues: CASSLSGDYGDF.

This chain connects TRBV9 to TRBJ1-1, with D tentatively TRBD1 (6 bases). Per the germline V gene, CDR1 is SGDLS and CDR2 is YYNGEE. Trimming pared 7 bases from V and 1 base from J, leaving 14 bases between. This CDR3 is built from 14 residues. CDR3: CASGIGQRNTEAFF. Here the CDR3 DNA reads TGTGCCAGCGGGATAGGACAGCGGAACACTGAAGCTTTCTTT.

The rearrangement joins TRBV7-2 to TRBJ1-2; tentatively, D is TRBD1 (6 bases). V was shortened by 4 bases and J by 5 bases, with 17 bases between the two germline ends. This CDR3 has 15 residues. Germline CDR1 and CDR2: SGHTA and FQGNSA. Here the CDR3 DNA reads TGTGCCAGCAGCTCGCCGGGGGGCGGAGAGTATGGCTACACCTTC. This translates into CASSSPGGGEYGYTF.

The V and J genes are TRBV5-8 and TRBJ1-1, with D uncertain. Germline V gene data show CDR1 as SGHTS and CDR2 as YDEGEE. This CDR3 has 15 residues. Trimming removed 5 bases from V and 4 bases from J, with 18 bases in between. The CDR3 region is CASRTPGGRSTEAFF. The CDR3 DNA reads TGTGCCAGCAGGACCCCGGGAGGGCGGAGCACTGAAGCTTTCTTT.

This clone occurred once. The chain couples TRBV13 to TRBJ2-7, with D possibly matching TRBD1 (6 bases). In germline, CDR1 is PRHDT, CDR2 FYEKMQ (reference sequence). The CDR3 consists of 14 residues. Trimming took 5 bases from V and 6 from J, leaving 17 bases between them. In DNA, the CDR3 is TGTGCCAGCAGCATCAGGGGAAGTGCGCGCGAGCAGTACTTC. Translated: CASSIRGSAREQYF.

The genes are TRBV5-1 and TRBJ2-3; TRBD2 aligns across 10 bases. There are 15 residues in the CDR3. V gave up 4 bases and J gave up 1 base; unmatched junction bases: 3. The V gene's germline CDR1 is SGHRS and CDR2 YFSETQ. CDR3 DNA sequence: TGCGCCAGCAGCGTTGGACTAGCGGGCACAGATACGCAGTATTTT. Its protein product is CASSVGLAGTDTQYF.

About this clone: This specimen includes other DNA sequences encoding the same CDR3. The chain joins TRBV6-4 to TRBJ1-1; no clear D gene. V shed 3 bases and J shed 1 base, with 6 bases lying between them. CDR1 is MRHNA and CDR2 is SNTAGT in the germline V gene. The CDR3 has 13 amino acids. CDR3 sequence: CASSDRGNTEAFF. In DNA form, the CDR3 reads TGTGCCAGCAGTGATCGGGGGAACACTGAAGCTTTCTTT.

The chain couples TRBV5-6 to TRBJ2-7; TRBD1 aligns across 8 bases. Looked up from germline, CDR1 is SGHDT and CDR2 is YYEEEE. The CDR3 contains 15 residues. Germline trimming cut 0 bases from V and 5 bases from J; bases unmatched to any gene: 7. In nucleotides, the CDR3 is TGTGCCAGCAGCTTGGTAGGACAGGGAACAAACGAGCAGTACTTC. Its translation: CASSLVGQGTNEQYF.

The rearrangement uses TRBV27 and TRBJ1-1; 8 bases fit TRBD1. The CDR3 has 15 amino acids. From germline, CDR1 is MNHEY and CDR2 SMNVEV (reference sequence). V lost 8 bases to trimming and J lost 1 base; unmatched junction nucleotides: 9. CDR3 coding DNA: TGTGCCAGCCTAACTAGGACAGGGAAGAACACTGAAGCTTTCTTT. This codes for CASLTRTGKNTEAFF.

V usage is TRBV28 and J usage is TRBJ1-1, with D perhaps TRBD1 (5 bases). Germline V lookup: CDR1 MDHEN, CDR2 SYDVKM. With 7 bases removed from V and 6 bases from J, the gap between germline ends came to 15 bases. This CDR3 region has 13 residues. CDR3 region: CASTYAGLAEAFF. The CDR3 bases are TGTGCCAGCACTTACGCAGGGTTGGCTGAAGCTTTCTTT.

CDR3 sequence: CASSLARGHHEQYF. CDR3 bases: TGTGCCAGCAGCTTGGCCAGGGGACATCACGAGCAGTACTTC. The chain combines TRBV7-2 with TRBJ2-7; maybe TRBD1 (6 bases). CDR1 and CDR2 (germline): SGHTA, FQGNSA. With 3 bases removed from V and 5 bases from J, the gap between germline ends came to 14 bases. This CDR3 has 14 residues. Supplemented by reference TRBV7-2 and TRBJ2-7, the full variable domain reads GAGVSQSPSNKVTEKGKDVELRCDPISGHTALYWYRQSLGQGLEFLIYFQGNSAPDKSGLPSDRFSAERTGGSVSTLTIQRTQQEDSAVYLCASSLARGHHEQYFGPGTRLTVT.

V is TRBV24-1 and J is TRBJ2-7; 7 nucleotides match TRBD1. With V trimmed by 3 bases and J by 7 bases, 2 bases remained unmatched. The germline V gene encodes CDR1 KGHDR and CDR2 SFDVKD. The CDR3 consists of 12 residues. The CDR3 region has the DNA TGTGCCACCAGTGATACGGACAGGGAGCAGTACTTC. Translated: CATSDTDREQYF.

The chain has TRBV15 and TRBJ2-3; 11 bases are shared with TRBD1. The CDR3 length is 16 residues. Germline CDR1 and CDR2: LNHNV and YYDKDF (reference sequence). V lost 3 bases to trimming and J lost 3 bases; unmatched junction nucleotides: 5. The CDR3 DNA is TGTGCCACCAGCAGCTCAAGGGACAGGGGGACAGATACGCAGTATTTT. It yields the protein CATSSSRDRGTDTQYF.

The chain has TRBV28 and TRBJ1-6; D may be TRBD1 (5 bases). With 6 bases removed from V and 5 bases from J, the gap between germline ends came to 17 bases. Germline V CDR1 and CDR2: MDHEN, SYDVKM. This CDR3 spans 16 amino acids. The CDR3 DNA is TGTGCCAGCAGCACGAGGAGGGGAGGAGATAATTCACCCCTCCACTTT. Protein: CASSTRRGGDNSPLHF.

The V and J genes are TRBV4-2 and TRBJ2-7; 7 bases agree with TRBD1. CDR1 LGHNA and CDR2 YNFKEQ come from the germline V gene. The CDR3 runs 16 residues. With V trimmed by 0 bases and J by 3 bases, 8 bases remained unmatched. The CDR3 DNA reads TGTGCCAGCAGCCAAGATCAGGGGGAAATCATCTACGAGCAGTACTTC. Residues: CASSQDQGEIIYEQYF.

The gene calls are TRBV6-1 and TRBJ2-5; no clear D. CDR1 MNHNS and CDR2 SASEGT come from the germline V gene. The CDR3 extends over 16 amino acids. The germline V and J ends were trimmed by 1 base and 1 base, with 13 bases remaining between them. The CDR3 protein is CASSEGYMGVQETQYF. The CDR3 nucleotides are TGTGCCAGCAGTGAAGGCTATATGGGCGTCCAAGAGACCCAGTACTTC.

The CDR3 nucleotides are TGTGCCAGCAGTTCTAGACAGGGGTTCACTGAAGCTTTCTTT. Encoded protein: CASSSRQGFTEAFF. The chain employs TRBV27 and TRBJ1-1; 8 bases fit TRBD1. This CDR3 has 14 residues. Germline loops: CDR1 MNHEY, CDR2 SMNVEV (reference sequence). Trimming at V came to 4 bases and at J to 4 bases, leaving 5 bases not matched to a gene.

DNA for the CDR3: TGTGCCACCAGCCTTAGCGGGACGAACACCGGGGAGCTGTTTTTT. It is translated as CATSLSGTNTGELFF. The rearrangement uses TRBV15 and TRBJ2-2; 8 bases agree with TRBD2. Germline V lookup: CDR1 LNHNV, CDR2 YYDKDF (reference sequence). After removal of 5 bases from V and 0 bases from J, the junction contained 2 bases not matched to a gene. The CDR3 has 15 residues.

The V and J genes are TRBV6-5 and TRBJ2-5, with TRBD1 matching 7 bases. CDR3 length: 14 residues. The V segment lost 6 bases and the J segment 3 bases; nucleotides outside the gene matches: 7. CDR1 is MNHEY and CDR2 is SVGAGI in the germline V gene. The DNA for the CDR3 is TGTGCCAGCAGCTCTCCAGGGGGAGAAGAGACCCAGTACTTC. Amino acids: CASSSPGGEETQYF.

The rearrangement links TRBV7-2 to TRBJ2-7; D possibly corresponds to TRBD1 (5 bases). CDR3 length: 15 residues. CDR1 is SGHTA and CDR2 is FQGNSA in the germline V gene. Trimming stripped 7 bases from V and 0 bases from J, with 16 bases between. CDR3 nucleotides: TGTGCCAGCACCACTACCGACAGCCACTCCTACGAGCAGTACTTC. Amino acid sequence: CASTTTDSHSYEQYF.

The chain uses TRBV16 and TRBJ2-7, with a possible D match to TRBD1 (5 bases). V shed 0 bases and J shed 2 bases, with 14 bases lying between them. The CDR3 has 16 amino acids. Germline CDR1 KGHSY, CDR2 FQNENV. The CDR3 spells CASSQSSQGLTYEQYF. The CDR3 DNA reads TGTGCCAGCAGCCAATCGAGCCAGGGTCTAACCTACGAGCAGTACTTC.

This chain uses TRBV9 with TRBJ2-1; 12 nucleotides match TRBD1. The CDR3 has 17 residues. Unmatched junction bases numbered 11, after V lost 3 bases and J lost 7 bases. The germline V gene has CDR1 SGDLS and CDR2 YYNGEE. CDR3 nucleotides: TGTGCCAGCAGCGGAAACCTTGGGACAGGGGGCGGGAATGAGCAGTTCTTC. Its protein product is CASSGNLGTGGGNEQFF.

The chain joins TRBV3-1 (or the pseudogene TRBV3-2) to TRBJ2-1; TRBD2 is a possible D gene (6 bases). Germline CDR1 reads LGHDT; CDR2 reads YNNKEL (reference sequence). CDR3 length: 16 amino acids. Trimming pared 4 bases from V and 0 bases from J, leaving 13 bases between. The CDR3 nucleotides read TGTGCCAGCAGCCCAAGAGCGGGTCGCTCCTACAATGAGCAGTTCTTC. Translating gives CASSPRAGRSYNEQFF.